This T cell receptor (beta chain) derives from a study of cytomegalovirus exposure and HLA in healthy donors. Germline CDR1 SQVTM, CDR2 ANQGSEA. The CDR3 extends over 12 amino acids. V dropped 3 bases and J dropped 2 bases, with 7 bases sitting between them. Primers for the PCR totalled 60 Vbeta and 13 Jbeta. The repertoire was sequenced with immunoSEQ multiplex PCR; TCRdb's copy has only in-frame clones and lacks some. The data show roughly 84,000 clones, over 75% seen once. Sequences were obtained from PBMCs. The TCR sequence derives from a human donor in good health. The genes are TRBV29-1 and TRBJ1-2; D unclear. CDR3 nucleotides: TGCAGCGTTGACTCCCGGAACTATGGCTACACCTTC. This sequence encodes CSVDSRNYGYTF.